The subject of this entry is one T cell receptor beta chain. The target antigen is unknown. Researchers ran immunoSEQ v3.0 at survey level. Clones were sequenced by immunoSEQ multiplex PCR, and TCRdb holds only the in-frame ones, with some missing. The sample yields about 17,000 clones, around 81% seen once. The length of the CDR3 is 13 residues. CDR1 MNHEY and CDR2 SVGAGI come from the germline V gene. The V end was cut by 6 bases, the J end by 8 bases, with 16 bases between. The data are from a study of long-term antiretroviral therapy in people with HIV. Whole-study results and caveats: Older ART regimens may have been in use when blood was drawn between the mid-2000s and the late 2010s. On ART adherence, viral resistance or therapy changes, no data were available.

At least two post-ART and at least one pre-ART PBMC sample were available for each donor. This specimen was unsorted PBMCs, taken 0.3 years before starting antiretroviral therapy. This TCR derives from a man between 50 and 59 years old with HIV. The chain recombines TRBV6-5 with TRBJ1-2, with D unresolved. CDR3 protein: CASRPNVGDGYTF. CDR3 coding DNA: TGTGCCAGCAGACCGAACGTGGGAGACGGCTACACCTTC.